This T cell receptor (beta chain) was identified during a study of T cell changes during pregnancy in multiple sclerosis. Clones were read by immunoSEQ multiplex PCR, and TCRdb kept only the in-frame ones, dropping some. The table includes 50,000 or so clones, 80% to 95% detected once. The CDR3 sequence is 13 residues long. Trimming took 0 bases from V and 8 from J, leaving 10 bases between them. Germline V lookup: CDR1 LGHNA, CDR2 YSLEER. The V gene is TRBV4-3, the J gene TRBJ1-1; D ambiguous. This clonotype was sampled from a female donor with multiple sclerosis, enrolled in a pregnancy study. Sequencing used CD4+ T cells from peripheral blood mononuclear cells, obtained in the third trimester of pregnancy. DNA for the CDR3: TGCGCCAGCAGCCAAGAGAGTTGGAGGGAAGCTTTCTTT. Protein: CASSQESWREAFF.